This T cell receptor (beta chain) was identified during a study of Tregs in tolerant kidney transplant recipients. Only one count was recorded for this clone. Unmatched junction bases numbered 5, after V lost 5 bases and J lost 4 bases. This CDR3 region has 15 residues. From germline, CDR1 is LNHDA and CDR2 SQIVND (reference sequence). Clones were sequenced by immunoSEQ multiplex PCR, and TCRdb holds only the in-frame ones, with some missing. The table lists roughly 64,000 clones, 95% to 98% of them singletons, with 0.3% to 0.35% in the top ten. The rearrangement links TRBV19 to TRBJ2-2, with 9 bases fitting TRBD2. The clonotype was recovered from a human donor who received a combined kidney and bone marrow transplant. Source: Tregs from blood, taken before the transplant. This CDR3 is CASSFRREGTGELFF. CDR3 sequence (DNA): TGTGCCAGTAGTTTTAGGCGGGAGGGCACCGGGGAGCTGTTTTTT.